This is a list of T cell receptor beta chains from one sample in a study of T cell repertoires in cytomegalovirus infection. TCRdb reprocessed the reads with MiXCR, giving one entry per CDR3 protein. The sample records some 680,000 distinct CDR3 sequences, about 40% being singletons. Material: PBMCs. The receptors were sampled from a human donor in good health (CMV status not recorded). Some clones in this sample may be carry-over from other donors' samples. CDR3s include the opening cysteine and the closing phenylalanine or tryptophan. D genes are given only for firm matches. The size field is filled for only some rows; it gives once, few, many or a size class.

clone_size,v_call,d_call,j_call,cdr3_nt,cdr3_aa
few,TRBV7-9,TRBD1,TRBJ2-2,TGTGCCAGCAGCTTCGGACAGGGGAGGGCCGGGGAGCTGTTTTTT,CASSFGQGRAGELFF
few,TRBV12-3/TRBV12-4,NA,TRBJ2-7,TGTGCCAGCAGTCCTGGCTCGGAGCGAGGGCAGTACTTC,CASSPGSERGQYF
few,TRBV7-2,TRBD1,TRBJ2-2,TGTGCCAGCACCCCCATGGTGCTCACGGACAGGGGTATCGGGGAGCTGTTTTTT,CASTPMVLTDRGIGELFF
NA,TRBV27,NA,TRBJ1-1,TGTGCCAGCAGTCCCTCCAGTCGTAGGCAGGCCCTCACTGAAGCTTTCTTT,CASSPSSRRQALTEAFF
NA,TRBV20-1,NA,TRBJ2-1,TGCAGTGCCACAGACCGAAGGCAGTTCTTC,CSATDRRQFF
NA,TRBV9,NA,TRBJ1-1,TGTGCCAGCAACCCCCCCCACCACAGGGTAGGGGACACTGAAGCTTTCTTT,CASNPPHHRVGDTEAFF
NA,TRBV15,NA,TRBJ1-5,TGTGCCACCAGCAGAGATAGACCCCTTAGCAATCAGCCCCAGCATTTT,CATSRDRPLSNQPQHF
NA,TRBV6-1,TRBD2,TRBJ2-1,TGTGCCAGCAGTGGGACTAGTCGAAATGAGCAGTTCTTC,CASSGTSRNEQFF
NA,TRBV4-1,NA,TRBJ2-7,TGTGCCAGCAGCCAAGAGCCAGGCCGTTCTAGCTCCTACGAGCAGTACTTC,CASSQEPGRSSSYEQYF
NA,TRBV5-6,TRBD1,TRBJ1-2,TGTGCCAGCAGGGGACAGGGGGACTCCTATGGCTACACCTTC,CASRGQGDSYGYTF
NA,TRBV5-5,NA,TRBJ1-1,TGTGCCAGCAGCGGCATCGGGACGGCAGCACCCGAAGCTTTCTTT,CASSGIGTAAPEAFF
few,TRBV6-5,TRBD1,TRBJ1-2,TGTGCCAGCAGTTACTCTACAGGGGGCTCAAATGGCTACACCTTC,CASSYSTGGSNGYTF
NA,TRBV10-2,NA,TRBJ1-2,TGCGCCAGCAGGGACCTGGGGCTAGGGGGCTACACCTTC,CASRDLGLGGYTF
NA,TRBV10-3,TRBD1,TRBJ1-1,TGTGCCATCACCGCCAGTCGGCAGGGGGTTGTTAAGGACACTGAAGCTTTCTTT,CAITASRQGVVKDTEAFF
few,TRBV6-1,NA,TRBJ2-7,TGTGCCAGCAGTGAAGGCGTTCGGGGGCTCGAGCAGTACTTC,CASSEGVRGLEQYF
NA,TRBV5-6,NA,TRBJ2-5,TGTGCCAGCAGCTCAGCTGGGACATACCAAGAGACCCAGTACTTC,CASSSAGTYQETQYF
many,TRBV6-2/TRBV6-3,NA,TRBJ1-1,TGTGCCAGCGGGAAGGGAGGATCGGGGAATACTGAAGCTTTCTTT,CASGKGGSGNTEAFF
NA,TRBV29-1,NA,TRBJ2-1,TGCAGCGTGGGGGTCATGTGGGATGAGCAGTTCTTC,CSVGVMWDEQFF
NA,TRBV11-2,TRBD2,TRBJ2-1,TGTGCCAGCAGCTTCCCTAGCGGGAATGAGCAGTTCTTC,CASSFPSGNEQFF
NA,TRBV20-1,TRBD2,TRBJ2-4,TGCAGTGCTGCCCCCACTAGCGGGGGGGCCTGGATTTTCGGCAAAAACATTCAGTACTTC,CSAAPTSGGAWIFGKNIQYF
NA,TRBV6-6,NA,TRBJ1-5,TGTGCCAGCAGTTACTCTCCACAGGCCAATCAGCCCCAGCATTTT,CASSYSPQANQPQHF
few,TRBV7-4,TRBD1,TRBJ1-1,TGTGCCAGCAGCCCCATCGGACAGGCGACTGAAGCTTTCTTT,CASSPIGQATEAFF
NA,TRBV2,NA,TRBJ2-7,TGTGCCAGCACCCAACAAGGGACCCTCGTAACGCACGAGCAGTACTTC,CASTQQGTLVTHEQYF
many,TRBV28,TRBD1,TRBJ2-7,TGTGCCAGCAGTTTATTTGCCGGGACAGACTACGAGCAGTACTTC,CASSLFAGTDYEQYF
NA,TRBV12-3/TRBV12-4,NA,TRBJ2-6,TGTGCCAGCACGACACAGGGCACCGGTGGGGCCAACGTCCTGACTTTC,CASTTQGTGGANVLTF
NA,TRBV7-9,NA,TRBJ2-3,TGTGCCAGCAGCTTATTGACCCCCGAAAGAGTCTTCGATAGCACAGATACGCAGTATTTT,CASSLLTPERVFDSTDTQYF
NA,TRBV4-1,NA,TRBJ1-3,TGCGCCAGCAGCCACTCCTCCGGGGCGGCCTCTGGAAACACCATATATTTT,CASSHSSGAASGNTIYF
NA,TRBV20-1,NA,TRBJ1-5,TGCAGTGCTAGAGATCAAATCCAGGGGTTCCATCAGCCCCAGCATTTT,CSARDQIQGFHQPQHF
few,TRBV6-1,NA,TRBJ1-6,TGTGCCACCACAGACCTGGGTCTCCCCGAGGCACCCCTCCACTTT,CATTDLGLPEAPLHF
NA,TRBV5-6,NA,TRBJ2-7,TGTGCCAGCAAGGAGAATGGGGGCTCCTACGAGCAGTACTTC,CASKENGGSYEQYF
few,TRBV4-2,NA,TRBJ2-5,TGTGCCAGCAGCCAAGTGACTCGAGGGGGGATCGAGACCCAGTACTTC,CASSQVTRGGIETQYF
NA,TRBV29-1,NA,TRBJ2-7,TGCAGCGTTGAGGTAGGAGGGCACCAGGGTTCCTCCTACGAGCAGTACTTC,CSVEVGGHQGSSYEQYF
NA,TRBV6-5,NA,TRBJ2-3,TGTGCCAGCAGTTACTTAGAGGTGGGGGGAGATGCAGATACGCAGTATTTT,CASSYLEVGGDADTQYF
many,TRBV7-8,NA,TRBJ2-5,TGTGCCAGCAGTTCAGGGGTTTGGCAAGAGACCCAGTACTTC,CASSSGVWQETQYF
NA,TRBV28,NA,TRBJ1-1,TGTGCCAGCAAAGCCGGGACGGCGAACACTGAAGCTTTCTTT,CASKAGTANTEAFF
many,TRBV6-1,NA,TRBJ2-7,TGTGCCAGCCAGTTCGGCTACGAGCAGTACTTC,CASQFGYEQYF
NA,TRBV28,TRBD2,TRBJ2-3,TGTGCCAGCATTCGGGGGGGAGGAGATACGCAGTATTTT,CASIRGGGDTQYF
NA,TRBV5-1,NA,TRBJ2-3,TGCGCCAGCAGCTTGGATTTACCTAGCACAGATACGCAGTATTTT,CASSLDLPSTDTQYF
once,TRBV5-1,NA,TRBJ2-1,TGCGCCAGCAGCTTGATACCCACGGGAAGCTCCTACAATGAGCAGTTCTTC,CASSLIPTGSSYNEQFF
many,TRBV6-5,TRBD2,TRBJ2-7,TGTGCCAGCAGTTACTCGATAGGCGCTAGCGGGGTTCCGAGCCTGTTCTACGAGCAGTACTTC,CASSYSIGASGVPSLFYEQYF
NA,TRBV10-3,NA,TRBJ2-7,TGTGCCATCAGTGATCCGACATCGGGGGACTACGAGCAGTACTTC,CAISDPTSGDYEQYF
NA,TRBV10-2,NA,TRBJ2-2,TGCGCCAGCGATCCGAACACCGGGGAGCTGTTTTTT,CASDPNTGELFF
NA,TRBV28,TRBD1,TRBJ2-7,TGTGCCAGCAGTTTACTCGGCAGGGGGCTTCCACTAGACGAGCAGTACTTC,CASSLLGRGLPLDEQYF
NA,TRBV6-6,TRBD1,TRBJ1-2,TGTGCCCGCAGTTCGACAGGGAGCGGCTATGGCTACACCTTC,CARSSTGSGYGYTF
many,TRBV4-2,NA,TRBJ2-2,TGTGCCAGCAGCCAAGAATGGGGGAACACCGGGGAGCTGTTTTTT,CASSQEWGNTGELFF
few,TRBV20-1,NA,TRBJ1-5,TGCAGTGCTAGAGACAGATACAATCAGCCCCAGCATTTT,CSARDRYNQPQHF
NA,TRBV2,NA,TRBJ1-4,TGTGCCAGCACCGAGGATGTTCTCAATGAAAAACTGTTTTTT,CASTEDVLNEKLFF
many,TRBV7-9,NA,TRBJ1-2,TGTGCCAGCAGCTTAGCGACTAAGGGCTATGGCTACACCTTC,CASSLATKGYGYTF
NA,TRBV4-1,NA,TRBJ1-1,TGCGCCAGCAGCCAAGTCGGAGAGCCAAACACTGAAGCTTTCTTT,CASSQVGEPNTEAFF
many,TRBV7-2,NA,TRBJ1-4,TGTGCCAGCAGCCGGACAAGCCTCGGGGAAAAACTGTTTTTT,CASSRTSLGEKLFF
many,TRBV7-2,NA,TRBJ1-4,TGTGCCAGCAGCTTAGAATCGGGGGCGACTAATGAAAAACTGTTTTTT,CASSLESGATNEKLFF
NA,TRBV14,NA,TRBJ2-6,TGTGCCAGCAGCCGGAGTCTTGGCTCTGGGGCCAACGTCCTGACTTTC,CASSRSLGSGANVLTF
few,TRBV4-1,NA,TRBJ1-5,TGCGCCAGCAGCCAAGAAGGGGCGGGGGCAAGCAATCAGCCCCAGCATTTT,CASSQEGAGASNQPQHF
NA,TRBV19,NA,TRBJ2-7,TGTGCCAGCAGAGGAACCACCTACGAGCAGTACTTC,CASRGTTYEQYF